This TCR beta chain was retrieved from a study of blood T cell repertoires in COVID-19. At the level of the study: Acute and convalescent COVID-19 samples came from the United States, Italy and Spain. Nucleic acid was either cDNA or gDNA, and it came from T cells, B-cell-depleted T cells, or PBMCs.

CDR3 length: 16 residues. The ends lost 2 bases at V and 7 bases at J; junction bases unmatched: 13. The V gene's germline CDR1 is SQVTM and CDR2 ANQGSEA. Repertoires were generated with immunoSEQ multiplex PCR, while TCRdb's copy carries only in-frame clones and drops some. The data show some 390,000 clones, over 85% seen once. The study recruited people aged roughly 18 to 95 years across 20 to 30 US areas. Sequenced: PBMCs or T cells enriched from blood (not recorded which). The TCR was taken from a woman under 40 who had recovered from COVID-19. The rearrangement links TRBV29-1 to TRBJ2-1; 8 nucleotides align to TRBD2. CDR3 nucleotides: TGCAGCGTTGAATTGGGAGGACAGCGGGAGATGAATGAGCAGTTCTTC. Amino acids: CSVELGGQREMNEQFF.